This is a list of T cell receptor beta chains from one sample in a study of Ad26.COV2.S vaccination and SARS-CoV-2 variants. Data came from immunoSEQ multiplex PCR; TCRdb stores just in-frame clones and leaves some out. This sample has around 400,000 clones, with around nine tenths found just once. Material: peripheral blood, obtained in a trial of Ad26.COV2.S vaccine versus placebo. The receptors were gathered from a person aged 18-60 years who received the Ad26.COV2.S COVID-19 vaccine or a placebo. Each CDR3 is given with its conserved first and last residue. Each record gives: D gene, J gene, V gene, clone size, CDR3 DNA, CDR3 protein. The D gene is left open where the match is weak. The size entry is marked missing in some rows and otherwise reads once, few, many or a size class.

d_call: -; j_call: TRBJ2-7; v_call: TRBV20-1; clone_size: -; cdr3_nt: TGCAGTGCACTTGCTAGAGGGGAGCAGTACTTC; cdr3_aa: CSALARGEQYF
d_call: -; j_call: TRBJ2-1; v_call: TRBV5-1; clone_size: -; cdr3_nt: TGCGCCAGCAGCTTGGCAGGAAACAATGAGCAGTTCTTC; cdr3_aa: CASSLAGNNEQFF
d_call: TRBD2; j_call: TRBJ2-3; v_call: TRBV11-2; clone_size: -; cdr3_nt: TGTGCCAGCAGCTTAGCCCGCGGGAGATCCACAGATACGCAGTATTTT; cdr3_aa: CASSLARGRSTDTQYF
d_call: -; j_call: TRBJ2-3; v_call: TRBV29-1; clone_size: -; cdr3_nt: TGCAGCGTTGAGCCGTCAGAGGAGGACGATACGCAGTATTTT; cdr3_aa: CSVEPSEEDDTQYF
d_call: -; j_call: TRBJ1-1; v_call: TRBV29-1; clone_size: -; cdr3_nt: TGCAGCGTCCATCCCGGGCGGTACACTGAAGCTTTCTTT; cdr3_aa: CSVHPGRYTEAFF
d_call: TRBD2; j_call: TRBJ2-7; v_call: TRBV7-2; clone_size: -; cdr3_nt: TGTGCCAGCACCGCGACTAGCGGCCCCTACGAGCAGTACTTC; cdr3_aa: CASTATSGPYEQYF
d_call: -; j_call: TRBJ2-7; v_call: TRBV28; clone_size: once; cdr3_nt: TGTGCCAGCAGTTCCTACTCCGGCGAGCAGTACTTC; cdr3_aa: CASSSYSGEQYF
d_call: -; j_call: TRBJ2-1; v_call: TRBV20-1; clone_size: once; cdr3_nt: TGCAGTGCTGCACAGGTTGAGCAGTTCTTC; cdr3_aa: CSAAQVEQFF
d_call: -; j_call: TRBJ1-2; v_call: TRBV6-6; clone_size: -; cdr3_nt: TGTGCCAGCAGTTACGGAGGGGCCTCCTACTATGGCTACACCTTC; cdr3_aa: CASSYGGASYYGYTF
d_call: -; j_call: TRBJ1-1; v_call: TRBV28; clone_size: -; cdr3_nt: TGTGCCAGCAGTTTCCCCCGGGGCGCGAAGCCCTTGCACACTGAAGCTTTCTTT; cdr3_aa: CASSFPRGAKPLHTEAFF
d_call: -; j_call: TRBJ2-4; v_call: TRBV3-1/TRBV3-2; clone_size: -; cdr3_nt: TGTGCCAGCAGCCAAGACCCCCCCGGGATCCTAGCCAAAAACATTCAGTACTTC; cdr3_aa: CASSQDPPGILAKNIQYF
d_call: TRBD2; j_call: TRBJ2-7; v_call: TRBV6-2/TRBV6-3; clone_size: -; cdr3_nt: TGTGCCAGCAGTTCATCCGGGACTAGCTACGAGCAGTACTTC; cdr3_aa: CASSSSGTSYEQYF
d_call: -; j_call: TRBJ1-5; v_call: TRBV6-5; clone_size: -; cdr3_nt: TGTGCCAGCGGGGATAACAGGGATTTGCCCCAGCATTTT; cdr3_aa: CASGDNRDLPQHF
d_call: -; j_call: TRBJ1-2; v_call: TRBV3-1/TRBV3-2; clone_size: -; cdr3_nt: TGTGCCAGCAGCCTACAGGGTAACTATGGCTACACCTTC; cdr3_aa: CASSLQGNYGYTF
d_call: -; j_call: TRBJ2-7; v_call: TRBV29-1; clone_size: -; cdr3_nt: TGCAGCGTCGGTAGTGGGTACGAGCAGTACTTC; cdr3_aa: CSVGSGYEQYF
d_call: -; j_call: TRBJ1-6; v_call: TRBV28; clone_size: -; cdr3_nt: TGTGCCAGCAGGTTCGCCTTGGGGGGCTATAATTCACCCCTCCACTTT; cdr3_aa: CASRFALGGYNSPLHF
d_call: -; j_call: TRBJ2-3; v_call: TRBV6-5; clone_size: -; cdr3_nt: TGTGCCAGTCGACAGAGGGGCGCAGATACGCAGTATTTT; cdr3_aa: CASRQRGADTQYF